The 20 T cell receptor beta chains in this list originate from one sample, sequenced in a study of cytomegalovirus exposure and HLA in healthy donors (dated by TCRdb to about 2017). The library was produced with the immunoSEQ multiplex PCR assay. The multiplex PCR relied on a mix of 60 forward primers for TCR Vbeta segments and 13 reverse primers for TCR Jbeta segments. Imported from immuneACCESS, the table was reduced by TCRdb to in-frame sequences with V and J called. These copies leave out some clones; in studies compared against another copy, an unresolved V gene accounts for under half, and the cause of the remainder is not known. This sample lists about 130,000 clones; approximately 82% were detected once. The top ten hold 1.5% to 1.9% of the sample. The sample consisted of PBMCs. Receptors were obtained from a man aged 40-55 years in good health and CMV-seronegative.

The chain links TRBV14 to TRBJ1-2, with a possible D match to TRBD1 (5 bases). Deletions cut 4 bases from V and 2 bases from J, with 14 bases between. Germline loops: CDR1 SGHDN, CDR2 FVKESK. The CDR3 consists of 15 residues. Written as DNA, the CDR3 is TGTGCCAGCAGCCTATGGGGGGGTTGGAACTATGGCTACACCTTC. Translating gives CASSLWGGWNYGYTF.

The chain carries TRBV2 and TRBJ1-2; D call uncertain. The CDR3 is 12 residues long. Germline V gene sequence: CDR1 SNHLY, CDR2 FYNNEI. The germline V and J ends were trimmed by 6 bases and 7 bases, with 12 bases remaining between them. CDR3 residues: CASRETVRGYTF. CDR3 sequence (DNA): TGTGCCAGCAGAGAAACAGTTCGTGGCTACACCTTC.

V and J are TRBV11-1 and TRBJ2-1; TRBD2 might be the D (5 bases). Per the germline V gene, CDR1 is SGHAT and CDR2 is FQDESV (reference sequence). CDR3 length: 17 residues. Trimming removed 3 bases at V and 7 bases at J, with 22 bases between. CDR3 loop: CASSLGGLTIRGNEQFF. The CDR3 DNA reads as TGTGCCAGCAGCTTGGGTGGCCTGACTATCAGAGGGAATGAGCAGTTCTTC.

In its sample, this clone was seen a few times. Distinct nucleotide sequences in the sample also encode this CDR3. V is TRBV28 and J is TRBJ1-6; 9 bases are a match to TRBD1. Germline trimming cut 6 bases from V and 4 bases from J; bases unmatched to any gene: 4. This CDR3 contains 15 residues. Germline CDR1 MDHEN, CDR2 SYDVKM. DNA for the CDR3: TGTGCCAGCAGGGGACAGGGCGCTTATAATTCACCCCTCCACTTT. Translated, it gives CASRGQGAYNSPLHF.

This clone appeared once. CDR3 sequence: CAKEGLAGAEQFF. The CDR3 DNA follows: TGTGCCAAGGAGGGACTAGCGGGAGCAGAGCAGTTCTTC. The chain has TRBV7-9 and TRBJ2-1, with 14 bases aligning to TRBD2. The trim removed 10 bases at V and 10 bases at J, leaving 6 bases unmatched. The CDR3 sequence is 13 residues long. The germline gives CDR1 SEHNR, CDR2 FQNEAQ (reference sequence). Combining the CDR3 with reference TRBV7-9 and TRBJ2-1 gives the whole variable domain DTGVSQNPRHKITKRGQNVTFRCDPISEHNRLYWYRQTLGQGPEFLTYFQNEAQLEKSRLLSDRFSAERPKGSFSTLEIQRTEQGDSAMYLCAKEGLAGAEQFFGPGTRLTVL.

This clone has more than one count but fewer than ten. The chain joins TRBV28 to TRBJ1-5; D unclear. The CDR3 covers 11 residues. V was cut by 4 bases and J by 9 bases, with 7 bases left in between. Germline CDR1 reads MDHEN; CDR2 reads SYDVKM. For the CDR3, the DNA is TGTGCCAGCAGTTGGGAGGGGCCCCAGCATTTT. Amino acids: CASSWEGPQHF.

V is TRBV29-1 and J is TRBJ2-2; 8 nucleotides line up with TRBD2. V was clipped by 5 bases and J by 5 bases; unmatched bases: 4. This CDR3 is 13 amino acids long. Germline CDR1 is SQVTM and CDR2 is ANQGSEA. The CDR3 nucleotides read TGCAGCGTTCCGGGACTAGGGACCGGGGAGCTGTTTTTT. Amino acids: CSVPGLGTGELFF.

V is TRBV20-1 and J is TRBJ2-3; the D gene is possibly TRBD2 (7 bases). The CDR3 is made up of 11 amino acids. CDR1 is DFQATT and CDR2 is SNEGSKA in the germline V gene (reference sequence). V was cut by 6 bases and J by 9 bases, with 13 bases left in between. CDR3 region: CSAFSGGTQYF. DNA of the CDR3: TGCAGTGCCTTCTCGGGGGGCACGCAGTATTTT.

V gene TRBV7-2 combines with J gene TRBJ2-7; a possible D gene is TRBD1 (6 bases). The CDR3 runs to 14 residues. V was trimmed by 3 bases and J by 0 bases, leaving 9 bases between them. Germline V CDR1 and CDR2: SGHTA, FQGNSA. In DNA, the CDR3 is TGTGCCAGCAGCTTGACAGGTGGCTCCTACGAGCAGTACTTC. Translating it yields CASSLTGGSYEQYF.

The V gene is TRBV9, the J gene TRBJ1-5, with D perhaps TRBD1 (6 bases). The V end lost 4 bases, the J end lost 1 base, and 9 bases lay between the germline ends. The CDR3 is 14 amino acids. Germline CDR1 reads SGDLS; CDR2 reads YYNGEE. The chain's CDR3 is CASSPQGSNQPQHF. Written as DNA, the CDR3 is TGTGCCAGCAGCCCGCAGGGGAGCAATCAGCCCCAGCATTTT.

Only a few counts were recorded for this clone. This chain joins TRBV6-6 and TRBJ2-5; D gene unclear. The CDR3 totals 11 residues. V gave up 6 bases and J gave up 2 bases, with 4 bases separating them. The germline CDR1 and CDR2 sequences are MNHNY and SVGAGI (reference sequence). The CDR3 DNA reads as TGTGCCAGCAGATCGCAAGAGACCCAGTACTTC. It encodes CASRSQETQYF.

The chain has TRBV19 and TRBJ1-4, with a weak D call TRBD1 (5 bases). There are 15 residues in the CDR3. V gave up 6 bases and J gave up 0 bases, with 11 bases separating them. CDR1 and CDR2 (germline): LNHDA, SQIVND (reference sequence). CDR3 bases: TGTGCCAGTAGCGGCAGGGATGCAACTAATGAAAAACTGTTTTTT. Translated: CASSGRDATNEKLFF. The full variable domain, its missing parts supplied by reference TRBV19 and TRBJ1-4, is DGGITQSPKYLFRKEGQNVTLSCEQNLNHDAMYWYRQDPGQGLRLIYYSQIVNDFQKGDIAEGYSVSREKKESFPLTVTSAQKNPTAFYLCASSGRDATNEKLFFGSGTQLSVL.

The chain combines TRBV19 with TRBJ2-7; TRBD2 matches 9 bases. CDR3 length equals 16 residues. Germline CDR1 LNHDA, CDR2 SQIVND (reference sequence). V was pared by 5 bases and J by 2 bases, with 10 bases of the junction left unmatched. CDR3 loop: CASSPRAASGAYEQYF. For the CDR3, the DNA is TGTGCCAGTAGTCCACGGGCGGCTAGCGGGGCCTACGAGCAGTACTTC.

The chain has TRBV27 and TRBJ2-3; weak D call: TRBD2 (6 bases). This CDR3 comprises 14 residues. Trimming took off 5 bases at V and 4 bases at J, with 13 bases between the two ends. From germline, CDR1 is MNHEY and CDR2 SMNVEV (reference sequence). CDR3 in DNA: TGTGCCAGCAGTCCCGGGAGTTTGGCAGATACGCAGTATTTT. Translating it yields CASSPGSLADTQYF.

Concerning this clone: Other DNA variants within this sample encode the same CDR3. CDR3 region: CASSEGTGIYEQYF. The CDR3 nucleotides are TGTGCCAGCAGTGAAGGGACAGGGATCTACGAGCAGTACTTC. The V and J genes are TRBV6-1 and TRBJ2-7; 8 bases line up with TRBD1. V lost 1 base and J lost 3; bases outside the gene matches: 2. This CDR3 contains 14 residues. Germline CDR1 is MNHNS and CDR2 is SASEGT.

The chain joins TRBV6-5 to TRBJ1-1, with a possible D match to TRBD1 (5 bases). This CDR3 region has 14 residues. V was trimmed by 1 base and J by 4 bases, leaving 10 bases between them. Germline CDR1 MNHEY, CDR2 SVGAGI. CDR3 residues: CASSYWQGSTEAFF. CDR3 in DNA: TGTGCCAGCAGTTACTGGCAGGGATCCACTGAAGCTTTCTTT.

This clone was picked up one time. This sequence joins TRBV6-5 and TRBJ2-5; D perhaps matches TRBD2 (5 bases). The germline CDR1 and CDR2 sequences are MNHEY and SVGAGI. The CDR3 length is 13 residues. Trimming removed 4 bases at V and 0 bases at J, with 6 bases between. CDR3 in DNA: TGTGCCAGCAGTTTGGACTACCAAGAGACCCAGTACTTC. It is translated as CASSLDYQETQYF.

The V and J genes are TRBV25-1 and TRBJ1-2; 10 nucleotides line up with TRBD1. The CDR3 totals 16 residues. With 4 bases clipped from V and 8 bases from J, the junction kept 13 bases outside the gene matches. Per the germline V gene, CDR1 is MGHDK and CDR2 is SYGVNS. The CDR3 nucleotides read TGTGCCAGCAGTGGGGGGGACCGGGACAGGGGCGGAGGCTACACCTTC. Residues: CASSGGDRDRGGGYTF.

This clone showed up just once. The chain combines TRBV5-5 with TRBJ2-2, with D perhaps matching TRBD1 (6 bases). The CDR3 is 16 amino acids. CDR1 and CDR2 from the germline V gene are SGHKS and YYEKEE (reference sequence). With 1 base removed from V and 7 bases from J, the gap between germline ends came to 17 bases. Written as DNA, the CDR3 is TGTGCCAGCAGCTTGTATAACAGGGAGCTTGTCGGGGAGCTGTTTTTT. This encodes CASSLYNRELVGELFF.

The V and J genes are TRBV7-2 and TRBJ1-4, with 8 bases that match TRBD1. The V gene end was trimmed by 5 bases and the J gene end by 8 bases; junction bases not matched to a gene: 10. This CDR3 comprises 15 residues. The germline V gene has CDR1 SGHTA and CDR2 FQGNSA. CDR3 amino acids: CASSAGTGGGEKLFF. The CDR3 nucleotides read TGTGCCAGCAGCGCCGGGACAGGAGGAGGCGAAAAACTGTTTTTT. The complete variable domain, with remaining parts taken from reference TRBV7-2 and TRBJ1-4, reads GAGVSQSPSNKVTEKGKDVELRCDPISGHTALYWYRQSLGQGLEFLIYFQGNSAPDKSGLPSDRFSAERTGGSVSTLTIQRTQQEDSAVYLCASSAGTGGGEKLFFGSGTQLSVL.